This TCR beta chain was obtained from a study of cytomegalovirus exposure and HLA in healthy donors. A word on this clone: Its antigen is still unknown. The junction and the germline gene differ at one end; a read error may be behind it.

The PCR made use of 60 Vbeta and 13 Jbeta primers. Assay: immunoSEQ multiplex PCR; the TCRdb copy retains only in-frame clones and omits some. The data contain 90,000 to 120,000 clones, around 60% of them singletons. Broader study findings: A prior analysis recorded that most TCR beta V segments were productive about 87% or about 30% of the time. Reports state that TCR beta sequences accurately predicted most subjects' HLA-A and HLA-B alleles.

The receptor comes from a young man in good health and CMV-seropositive. Sample: PBMCs.

CDR3 loop: CVSSLVAGGNTEAFF. Written as DNA, the CDR3 is TGTGTCAGCAGCTTAGTGGCAGGGGGGAACACTGAAGCTTTCTTT. The V and J genes are TRBV7-8 and TRBJ1-1; TRBD1 matches at 7 bases. In germline, CDR1 is SGHVS, CDR2 FQNEAQ. The CDR3 contains 15 residues.